This entry lists 9 T cell receptor beta chains sequenced from one sample in a study of blood T cell repertoires in COVID-19 (dated by TCRdb to 2020 to 2022). To prepare the library, the immunoSEQ multiplex PCR assay was applied. In TCRdb, the immuneACCESS table is reduced to in-frame sequences with V and J assigned. These tables do not hold every clone; where another copy was compared, an unresolved V gene accounts for under half, and the others remain unexplained. The sample profile shows approximately 350,000 clones; roughly 90% of them were found once. The ten biggest clones cover about 2.7% of the sample. The source material was PBMCs or T cells enriched from blood (not recorded which). The receptors shown here come from a woman aged 30 to 39 who had recovered from COVID-19.

This rearrangement joins TRBV11-1 to TRBJ2-7; 8 bases map to TRBD2. The CDR3 length is 14 residues. The ends lost 8 bases at V and 7 bases at J; junction bases unmatched: 13. Germline V gene sequence: CDR1 SGHAT, CDR2 FQDESV (reference sequence). The CDR3 DNA sequence: TGTGCCAGCCGGAATAGCGGGATAGACGGGGAGCAGTACTTC. The encoded protein is CASRNSGIDGEQYF.

This clone is a singleton in its sample. The chain has TRBV3-1 (or the pseudogene TRBV3-2) and TRBJ1-5; D unresolved. The germline V and J ends were trimmed by 3 bases and 3 bases, with 3 bases remaining between them. The CDR3 has 12 residues. The germline gives CDR1 LGHDT, CDR2 YNNKEL (reference sequence). CDR3 sequence reads: CASSHYNQPQHF. CDR3 coding DNA: TGTGCCAGCAGCCATTACAATCAGCCCCAGCATTTT.

The CDR3 DNA reads TGCGCCAGCAGCTTGGCAGGGGCCGGGGCAAGCAGCACTGAAGCTTTCTTT. Translation gives CASSLAGAGASSTEAFF. This chain links TRBV5-1 with TRBJ1-1, with D possibly being TRBD1 (6 bases). Germline V gives CDR1 SGHRS, CDR2 YFSETQ. CDR3 size: 17 residues. Trimming shortened V by 0 bases and J by 4 bases, and 19 bases separated the two germline ends.

This rearrangement joins TRBV7-3 to TRBJ1-6, with D possibly TRBD1 on 5 matching bases. Germline V CDR1 and CDR2: SGHTA, FQGTGA. Trimming left V 2 bases short and J 7 bases short, with 6 bases between. The CDR3 is 13 amino acids. CDR3 nucleotides: TGTGCCAGCAGCTTAGGACAAAATTCACCCCTCCACTTT. Amino acids: CASSLGQNSPLHF. The complete variable domain, with remaining parts taken from reference TRBV7-3 and TRBJ1-6, reads GAGVSQTPSNKVTEKGKYVELRCDPISGHTALYWYRQSLGQGPEFLIYFQGTGAADDSGLPNDRFFAVRPEGSVSTLKIQRTERGDSAVYLCASSLGQNSPLHFGNGTRLTVT.

This chain links TRBV28 with TRBJ1-5, with D possibly matching TRBD1 (5 bases). This CDR3 is built from 15 residues. Germline CDR1 reads MDHEN; CDR2 reads SYDVKM. Trimming pared 2 bases from V and 0 bases from J, leaving 8 bases between. The CDR3 protein is CASSLQGVSNQPQHF. The CDR3 DNA follows: TGTGCCAGCAGTTTACAGGGCGTTAGCAATCAGCCCCAGCATTTT.

This clone came up once. This rearrangement joins TRBV6-5 to TRBJ2-2; 7 bases map to TRBD2. This CDR3 spans 16 amino acids. Germline V lookup: CDR1 MNHEY, CDR2 SVGAGI. J lost 5 bases, V lost 2 bases, and 8 bases had no gene match. CDR3 region: CASSYVAGVYTGELFF. The CDR3 bases are TGTGCCAGCAGTTACGTGGCGGGAGTGTATACCGGGGAGCTGTTTTTT.

In the case of this clone: One end of the junction fails to match germline, which may point to a read error. The rearrangement links TRBV5-1 to TRBJ2-1; 9 positions agree with TRBD1. The CDR3 contains 15 residues. Germline CDR1 is SGHRS and CDR2 is YFSETQ. CDR3 sequence (DNA): TGCGCCAGCAGATTGGGGGACAGGGTCCCCAATGAGCAGTTCTTC. Translating it yields CASRLGDRVPNEQFF.

V gene TRBV3-1 (or the pseudogene TRBV3-2) combines with J gene TRBJ1-2; D is possibly TRBD1 (5 bases). CDR1 and CDR2 from the germline V gene are LGHDT and YNNKEL (reference sequence). The CDR3 is made up of 14 amino acids. V was cut by 0 bases and J by 7 bases, with 12 bases left in between. Here the CDR3 reads CASSQDPRGTGYTF. DNA for the CDR3: TGTGCCAGCAGCCAAGACCCCCGGGGGACTGGCTACACCTTC.

V is TRBV19 and J is TRBJ2-7, with TRBD2 matching over 8 bases. The ends lost 3 bases at V and 5 bases at J; junction bases unmatched: 6. This CDR3 has 14 residues. Looked up from germline, CDR1 is LNHDA and CDR2 is SQIVND (reference sequence). CDR3 DNA sequence: TGTGCCAGTAGTATCGCTAGCGGGCTCAACGAGCAGTACTTC. Its protein product is CASSIASGLNEQYF.